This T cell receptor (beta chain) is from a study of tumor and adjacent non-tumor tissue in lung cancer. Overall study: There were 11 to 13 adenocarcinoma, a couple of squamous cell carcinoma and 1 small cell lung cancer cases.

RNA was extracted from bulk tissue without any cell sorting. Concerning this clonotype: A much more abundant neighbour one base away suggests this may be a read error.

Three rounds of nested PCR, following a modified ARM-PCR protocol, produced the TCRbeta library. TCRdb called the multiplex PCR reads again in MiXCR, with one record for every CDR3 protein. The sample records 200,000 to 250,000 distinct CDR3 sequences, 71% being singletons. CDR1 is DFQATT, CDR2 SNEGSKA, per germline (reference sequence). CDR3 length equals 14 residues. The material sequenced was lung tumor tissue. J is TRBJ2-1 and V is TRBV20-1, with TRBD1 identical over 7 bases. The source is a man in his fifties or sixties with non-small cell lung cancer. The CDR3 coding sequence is TGCAGTGCTAGTACAGGGGCAGGTTACAATAAGCAGTTCTTC. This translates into CSASTGAGYNKQFF.